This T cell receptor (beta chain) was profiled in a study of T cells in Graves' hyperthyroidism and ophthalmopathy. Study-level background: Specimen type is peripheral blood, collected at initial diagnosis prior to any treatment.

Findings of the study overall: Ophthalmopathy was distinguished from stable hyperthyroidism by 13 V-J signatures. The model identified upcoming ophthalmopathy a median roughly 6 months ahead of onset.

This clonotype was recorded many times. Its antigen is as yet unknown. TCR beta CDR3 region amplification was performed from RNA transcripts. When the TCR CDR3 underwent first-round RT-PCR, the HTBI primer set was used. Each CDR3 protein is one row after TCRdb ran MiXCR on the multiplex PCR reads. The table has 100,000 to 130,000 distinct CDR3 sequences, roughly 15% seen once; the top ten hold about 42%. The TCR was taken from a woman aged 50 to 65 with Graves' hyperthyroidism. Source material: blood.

CDR3 DNA sequence: TGTGCCAGCAGCTTCTCCGGGGCCCGCGGAAACATTCAGTACTTC. Encoded protein: CASSFSGARGNIQYF. The chain links TRBV7-2 to TRBJ2-4, with D perhaps assigned TRBD1 or TRBD2 (5 bases each). The germline gives CDR1 SGHTA, CDR2 FQGNSA. Trimming removed 3 bases at V and 6 bases at J, with 15 bases between. The CDR3 sequence is 15 residues long.